This TCR beta chain was captured by sequencing in a study of blood T cell repertoires in COVID-19. This CDR3 contains 18 residues. V gave up 5 bases and J gave up 5 bases; unmatched junction bases: 16. Germline CDR1 SGHAT, CDR2 FQNNGV. The table came from immunoSEQ multiplex PCR; TCRdb's copy has only in-frame clones and leaves some out. This repertoire shows 210,000 or so clones, almost 85% found once; its top ten account for roughly 4.6%. This clonotype was sampled from a man in his fifties with COVID-19, enrolled during active disease. The genes are TRBV11-2 and TRBJ2-2, with 8 bases fitting TRBD2. Sequenced material: peripheral blood. In nucleotides, the CDR3 is TGTGCCAGCAGCCCCCGCCGGACTAGCCTAAAAATTACCGGGGAGCTGTTTTTT. This codes for CASSPRRTSLKITGELFF.